A selection of T cell receptor beta chains follows, all from one sample in a study of identical twins. TCRdb fed the 5' RACE reads into MiXCR, producing one record per CDR3 protein. The data contain about 900,000 distinct CDR3 sequences, about 12% of them singletons. This sample was also put to use in a study of yellow fever vaccine responses in identical twins.

The sequencing sample was made of PBMCs. The receptor set was obtained from a woman under 30 in good health. CDR3s include the opening cysteine and the closing phenylalanine or tryptophan. Fields, in order: clone size, D gene, J gene, V gene, CDR3 DNA, CDR3 protein. D genes are given only for firm matches. Clone size appears in some rows only: once, few, many, or a class for an expanded clone.

clone_size: -
d_call: -
j_call: TRBJ2-1
v_call: TRBV20-1
cdr3_nt: TGCAGTGCTATGACTCAAACCTACAATGAGCAGTTCTTC
cdr3_aa: CSAMTQTYNEQFF

clone_size: -
d_call: -
j_call: TRBJ2-1
v_call: TRBV6-2/TRBV6-3
cdr3_nt: TGTGCCAGCATTACACCTCTTTTTGGGGCCTACAATGAGCAGTTCTTC
cdr3_aa: CASITPLFGAYNEQFF

clone_size: -
d_call: TRBD1
j_call: TRBJ1-5
v_call: TRBV29-1
cdr3_nt: TGCAGCGGCGGACAGGGCTTCGGTCAGCCCCAGCATTTT
cdr3_aa: CSGGQGFGQPQHF

clone_size: few
d_call: TRBD2
j_call: TRBJ2-1
v_call: TRBV7-2
cdr3_nt: TGTGCCAGCAGCTTACTAGCGGGGGGGATTGATGAGCAGTTCTTC
cdr3_aa: CASSLLAGGIDEQFF

clone_size: -
d_call: -
j_call: TRBJ2-7
v_call: TRBV3-1
cdr3_nt: TGTGCCAGCAGCCGCGAACTTTCTGGGCAGTACTTC
cdr3_aa: CASSRELSGQYF

clone_size: many
d_call: -
j_call: TRBJ2-1
v_call: TRBV20-1
cdr3_nt: TGCAGTGGCCGAGTGGGTGAGCAGTTCTTC
cdr3_aa: CSGRVGEQFF

clone_size: -
d_call: -
j_call: TRBJ2-7
v_call: TRBV19
cdr3_nt: TGTGCCAGTAGTATAGGTCAGAACTACGAGCAGTACTTC
cdr3_aa: CASSIGQNYEQYF

clone_size: -
d_call: TRBD2
j_call: TRBJ2-1
v_call: TRBV5-1
cdr3_nt: TGCGCCAGCAGCGCTGGACTAGCGGGATACTCCTACAATGAGCAGTTCTTC
cdr3_aa: CASSAGLAGYSYNEQFF

clone_size: -
d_call: -
j_call: TRBJ1-1
v_call: TRBV29-1
cdr3_nt: TGCAGCGTAGAACAGCATGAAGCTTTCTTT
cdr3_aa: CSVEQHEAFF

clone_size: many
d_call: -
j_call: TRBJ2-1
v_call: TRBV29-1
cdr3_nt: TGCAGCGTTCCAAGACAGTTCACCAGCGATGAGCAGTTCTTC
cdr3_aa: CSVPRQFTSDEQFF

clone_size: -
d_call: -
j_call: TRBJ2-5
v_call: TRBV5-1
cdr3_nt: TGCGCCAGCAGCTCGCAGGGGTTGTACCAAGAGACCCAGTACTTC
cdr3_aa: CASSSQGLYQETQYF

clone_size: -
d_call: -
j_call: TRBJ1-5
v_call: TRBV1
cdr3_nt: TGCACCAGCAGCTCAAGAGACAGTAGCAATCAGCCCCAGCATTTT
cdr3_aa: CTSSSRDSSNQPQHF

clone_size: -
d_call: TRBD2
j_call: TRBJ2-5
v_call: TRBV12-3/TRBV12-4
cdr3_nt: TGTGCCAGCAGTGTATCACTAGCGGGAGGACAAGAGACCCAGTACTTC
cdr3_aa: CASSVSLAGGQETQYF

clone_size: many
d_call: -
j_call: TRBJ1-1
v_call: TRBV29-1
cdr3_nt: TGCAGCGTTGTCAGTCTCAATGAAGCTTTCTTT
cdr3_aa: CSVVSLNEAFF

clone_size: few
d_call: -
j_call: TRBJ1-1
v_call: TRBV12-3/TRBV12-4
cdr3_nt: TGTGCCAGCAACCTCCCCGGGGCACCCGAAGAAGCTTTCTTT
cdr3_aa: CASNLPGAPEEAFF

clone_size: few
d_call: TRBD1
j_call: TRBJ1-6
v_call: TRBV20-1
cdr3_nt: TGCAGTGCTAGAGGGACAGGGGGTATCGTGGATTCACCCCTCCACTTT
cdr3_aa: CSARGTGGIVDSPLHF

clone_size: many
d_call: -
j_call: TRBJ1-4
v_call: TRBV5-1
cdr3_nt: TGCGCCAGCAGCTTGGCTGGTACAACTAATGAAAAACTGTTTTTT
cdr3_aa: CASSLAGTTNEKLFF

clone_size: -
d_call: -
j_call: TRBJ2-5
v_call: TRBV7-8
cdr3_nt: TGTGCCAGCAGCTTAGCGTACACAGACCAAGAGACCCAGTACTTC
cdr3_aa: CASSLAYTDQETQYF

clone_size: -
d_call: -
j_call: TRBJ1-1
v_call: TRBV16
cdr3_nt: TGTGCCAGCAGCCAATCCACAGCGAACACTGAAGCTTTCTTT
cdr3_aa: CASSQSTANTEAFF

clone_size: few
d_call: TRBD1
j_call: TRBJ2-1
v_call: TRBV7-8
cdr3_nt: TGTGCCAGCAACCGACAGGGTATCGACGATGAGCAGTTCTTC
cdr3_aa: CASNRQGIDDEQFF

clone_size: few
d_call: -
j_call: TRBJ1-1
v_call: TRBV13
cdr3_nt: TGTGCCAGCAGCCATACGTCGGGGGGGCGCCGGGGTGAGTTGTTCTTT
cdr3_aa: CASSHTSGGRRGELFF

clone_size: few
d_call: -
j_call: TRBJ1-1
v_call: TRBV12-3/TRBV12-4
cdr3_nt: TGTGCCAGCAGCGGACAGTTGGGGACTGAAGCTTTCTTT
cdr3_aa: CASSGQLGTEAFF

clone_size: -
d_call: -
j_call: TRBJ2-1
v_call: TRBV18
cdr3_nt: TGTGCCAGCTCACACATACCCGGGCTGGGTTCCTACAATGAGCAGTTCTTC
cdr3_aa: CASSHIPGLGSYNEQFF

clone_size: -
d_call: -
j_call: TRBJ2-3
v_call: TRBV10-3
cdr3_nt: TGTGCCATCAGTTACGGGCCCCGGTCAGATACGCAGTATTTT
cdr3_aa: CAISYGPRSDTQYF

clone_size: many
d_call: TRBD1
j_call: TRBJ2-5
v_call: TRBV12-3/TRBV12-4
cdr3_nt: TGTGCCAGCAGTCTGGGGACAGGGCTACACCAAGAGACCCAGTACTTC
cdr3_aa: CASSLGTGLHQETQYF

clone_size: -
d_call: TRBD2
j_call: TRBJ2-2
v_call: TRBV5-1
cdr3_nt: TGCGCCAGCAGCACCAGGGACTACAGCCTATATAACACCGGGGAGCTGTTTTTT
cdr3_aa: CASSTRDYSLYNTGELFF

clone_size: -
d_call: -
j_call: TRBJ2-1
v_call: TRBV5-1
cdr3_nt: TGCGCCAGCAACGGAGGATCAGGCTACAATGAGCAGTTCTTC
cdr3_aa: CASNGGSGYNEQFF

clone_size: -
d_call: -
j_call: TRBJ2-7
v_call: TRBV7-8
cdr3_nt: TGTGCCAGCAGCCGGACAACAGGGAACGCCGAGCAGTACTTC
cdr3_aa: CASSRTTGNAEQYF

clone_size: many
d_call: TRBD1
j_call: TRBJ1-1
v_call: TRBV6-5
cdr3_nt: TGTGCCAGCAGTCACCGACAGGGGGAAAATATGAACACTGAAGCTTTCTTT
cdr3_aa: CASSHRQGENMNTEAFF

clone_size: -
d_call: TRBD2
j_call: TRBJ2-2
v_call: TRBV4-1
cdr3_nt: TGCGCCAGCAGCCCAAGCGGTTCGCCGGGACTAGGATTCGGGGAGCTGTTTTTT
cdr3_aa: CASSPSGSPGLGFGELFF

clone_size: -
d_call: -
j_call: TRBJ1-3
v_call: TRBV7-2
cdr3_nt: TGTGCCAGCAGCCACCGTTGGGGGGCAGAGGTTGGAAACACCATATATTTT
cdr3_aa: CASSHRWGAEVGNTIYF

clone_size: -
d_call: -
j_call: TRBJ2-3
v_call: TRBV11-1
cdr3_nt: TGTGCCAGCAGCTTAGGTTGGGCGCGGAGGTCGGGCACAGATACGCAGTATTTT
cdr3_aa: CASSLGWARRSGTDTQYF

clone_size: few
d_call: TRBD2
j_call: TRBJ2-3
v_call: TRBV11-1
cdr3_nt: TGTGCCACCACGGGGGGGGGTTCGACAGCCGCCCTAACTGATACGCAGTATTTT
cdr3_aa: CATTGGGSTAALTDTQYF

clone_size: -
d_call: TRBD2
j_call: TRBJ2-5
v_call: TRBV7-6
cdr3_nt: TGTGCCAGCAGCTTAAGGGCTAGCGGCCAAGAGACCCAGTACTTC
cdr3_aa: CASSLRASGQETQYF

clone_size: -
d_call: TRBD1
j_call: TRBJ2-7
v_call: TRBV9
cdr3_nt: TGTGCCAGCAGCGCCGCCGGGACAGCGAGATACGAGCAGTACTTC
cdr3_aa: CASSAAGTARYEQYF

clone_size: few
d_call: -
j_call: TRBJ2-7
v_call: TRBV20-1
cdr3_nt: TGCAGTGCTAGAGATGGGCCCCAATACGAGCAGTACTTC
cdr3_aa: CSARDGPQYEQYF

clone_size: few
d_call: TRBD1
j_call: TRBJ1-5
v_call: TRBV4-1
cdr3_nt: TGCGCCAGCAGCCAGGAGACAGGGATCAATCAGCCCCAGCATTTT
cdr3_aa: CASSQETGINQPQHF

clone_size: -
d_call: TRBD1
j_call: TRBJ2-5
v_call: TRBV29-1
cdr3_nt: TGCAGCGTTGGCCTGGGACAGGGCGAGACCCAGTACTTC
cdr3_aa: CSVGLGQGETQYF

clone_size: few
d_call: TRBD2
j_call: TRBJ2-3
v_call: TRBV20-1
cdr3_nt: TGCAGTGCTACTACGCGACTAGCGGGGGATACAGATACGCAGTATTTT
cdr3_aa: CSATTRLAGDTDTQYF

clone_size: many
d_call: -
j_call: TRBJ1-1
v_call: TRBV6-5
cdr3_nt: TGTGCCAGCAGTTCGCGGAACACTGAAGCTTTCTTT
cdr3_aa: CASSSRNTEAFF

clone_size: -
d_call: TRBD2
j_call: TRBJ2-1
v_call: TRBV6-5
cdr3_nt: TGTGCCAGCAGTTACTCGCCTAGCGGGATTCGAAATGAGCAGTTCTTC
cdr3_aa: CASSYSPSGIRNEQFF

clone_size: few
d_call: -
j_call: TRBJ2-1
v_call: TRBV5-1
cdr3_nt: TGCGCCAGCAGAACCACCGGGAACTCCTACAATGAGCAGTTCTTC
cdr3_aa: CASRTTGNSYNEQFF

clone_size: many
d_call: TRBD1
j_call: TRBJ1-2
v_call: TRBV12-3/TRBV12-4
cdr3_nt: TGTGCCAGCACCGAGACAGGGACTAACTATGGCTACACCTTC
cdr3_aa: CASTETGTNYGYTF

clone_size: few
d_call: TRBD2
j_call: TRBJ2-3
v_call: TRBV5-1
cdr3_nt: TGCGCCAGCAGCTTGGCCGGGAGCGGGGTATCAGATACGCAGTATTTT
cdr3_aa: CASSLAGSGVSDTQYF

clone_size: few
d_call: -
j_call: TRBJ2-5
v_call: TRBV11-2
cdr3_nt: TGTGCCAGCAGCCTTAGTCCACTGAGGACATTTGATCGTCGAGAGACCCAGTACTTC
cdr3_aa: CASSLSPLRTFDRRETQYF

clone_size: -
d_call: TRBD2
j_call: TRBJ2-3
v_call: TRBV7-9
cdr3_nt: TGTGCCAGCAGCCCCTCGGGGCGGGGGATGGCAGATACGCAGTATTTT
cdr3_aa: CASSPSGRGMADTQYF

clone_size: -
d_call: TRBD1
j_call: TRBJ2-2
v_call: TRBV18
cdr3_nt: TGTGCCAGCTCACCAATGGGACAGGGGCTCACCGGGGAGCTGTTTTTT
cdr3_aa: CASSPMGQGLTGELFF

clone_size: few
d_call: TRBD2
j_call: TRBJ2-1
v_call: TRBV28
cdr3_nt: TGTGCCAGCAGTTTATGGGGTTTAGAGCGGGATATACTCAATGAGCAGTTCTTC
cdr3_aa: CASSLWGLERDILNEQFF

clone_size: -
d_call: -
j_call: TRBJ1-4
v_call: TRBV6-1
cdr3_nt: TGTGCCAGCAGTGAAGCGAGCACCGCAACTAATGAAAAACTGTTTTTT
cdr3_aa: CASSEASTATNEKLFF

clone_size: few
d_call: TRBD2
j_call: TRBJ2-7
v_call: TRBV7-9
cdr3_nt: TGTGCCAGCAGCTTAGGCGGGAGTCTTAGTTACGAGCAGTACTTC
cdr3_aa: CASSLGGSLSYEQYF

clone_size: many
d_call: -
j_call: TRBJ2-5
v_call: TRBV5-6
cdr3_nt: TGTGCCAGCAGCTTGGCCAGGGGAGAAGAGACCCAGTACTTC
cdr3_aa: CASSLARGEETQYF